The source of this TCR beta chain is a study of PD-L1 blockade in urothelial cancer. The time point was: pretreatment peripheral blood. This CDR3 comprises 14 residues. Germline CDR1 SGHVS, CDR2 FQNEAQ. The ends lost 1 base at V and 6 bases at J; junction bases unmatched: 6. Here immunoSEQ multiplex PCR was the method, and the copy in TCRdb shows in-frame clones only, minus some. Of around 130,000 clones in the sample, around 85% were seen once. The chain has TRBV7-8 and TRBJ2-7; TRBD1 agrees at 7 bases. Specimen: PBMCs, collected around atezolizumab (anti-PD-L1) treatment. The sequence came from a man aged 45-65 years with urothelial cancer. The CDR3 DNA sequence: TGTGCCAGCAGCTTAGTGAGGGGGCCAGGCGAGCAGTACTTC. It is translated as CASSLVRGPGEQYF. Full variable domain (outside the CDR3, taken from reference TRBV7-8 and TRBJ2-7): GAGVSQSPRYKVAKRGQDVALRCDPISGHVSLFWYQQALGQGPEFLTYFQNEAQLDKSGLPSDRFFAERPEGSVSTLKIQRTQQEDSAVYLCASSLVRGPGEQYFGPGTRLTVT.